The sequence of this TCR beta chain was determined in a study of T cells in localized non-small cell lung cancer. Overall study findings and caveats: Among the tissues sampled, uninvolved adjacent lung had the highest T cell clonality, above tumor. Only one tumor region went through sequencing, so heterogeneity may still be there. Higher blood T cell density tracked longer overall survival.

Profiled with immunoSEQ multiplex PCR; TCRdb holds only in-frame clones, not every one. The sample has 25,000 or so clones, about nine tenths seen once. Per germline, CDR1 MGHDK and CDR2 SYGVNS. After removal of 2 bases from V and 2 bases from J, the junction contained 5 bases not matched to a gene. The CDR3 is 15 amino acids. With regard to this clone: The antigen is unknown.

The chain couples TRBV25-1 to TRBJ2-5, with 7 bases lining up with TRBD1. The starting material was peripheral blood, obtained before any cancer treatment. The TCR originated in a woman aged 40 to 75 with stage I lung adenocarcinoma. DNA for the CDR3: TGTGCCAGCAGTGAACCAGGGACAGTTCAAGAGACCCAGTACTTC. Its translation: CASSEPGTVQETQYF.